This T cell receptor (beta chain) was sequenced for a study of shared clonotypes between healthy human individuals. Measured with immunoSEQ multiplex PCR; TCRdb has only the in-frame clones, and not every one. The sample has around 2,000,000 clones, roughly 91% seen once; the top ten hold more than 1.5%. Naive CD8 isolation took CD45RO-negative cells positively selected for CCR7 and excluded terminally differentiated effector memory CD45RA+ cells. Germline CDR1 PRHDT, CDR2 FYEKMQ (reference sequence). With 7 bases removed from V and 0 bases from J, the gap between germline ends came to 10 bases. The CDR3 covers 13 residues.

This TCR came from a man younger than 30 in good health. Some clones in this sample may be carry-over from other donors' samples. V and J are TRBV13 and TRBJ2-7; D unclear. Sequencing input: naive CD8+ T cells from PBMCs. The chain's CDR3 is CASTAIDSYEQYF. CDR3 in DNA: TGTGCCAGCACAGCCATCGACTCCTACGAGCAGTACTTC.